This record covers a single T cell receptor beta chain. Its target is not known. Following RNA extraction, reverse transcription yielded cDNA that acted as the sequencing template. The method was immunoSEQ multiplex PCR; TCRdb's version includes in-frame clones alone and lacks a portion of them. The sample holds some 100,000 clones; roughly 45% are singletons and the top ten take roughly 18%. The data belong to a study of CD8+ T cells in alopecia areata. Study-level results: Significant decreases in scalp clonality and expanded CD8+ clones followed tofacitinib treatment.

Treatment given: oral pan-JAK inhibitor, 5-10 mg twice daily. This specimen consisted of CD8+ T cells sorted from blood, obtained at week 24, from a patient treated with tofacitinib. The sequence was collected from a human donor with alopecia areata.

The DNA for the CDR3 is TGTGCCAGCTCACCTGACGATAACTATGGCTACACCTTC. Translation: CASSPDDNYGYTF. The gene calls are TRBV18 and TRBJ1-2, with D hard to call. V shed 3 bases and J shed 1 base, with 6 bases lying between them. Germline V gene lookup returns CDR1 KGHSH and CDR2 LQKENI. The CDR3 extends over 13 amino acids. The complete variable domain, with remaining parts taken from reference TRBV18 and TRBJ1-2, reads NAGVMQNPRHLVRRRGQEARLRCSPMKGHSHVYWYRQLPEEGLKFMVYLQKENIIDESGMPKERFSAEFPKEGPSILRIQQVVRGDSAAYFCASSPDDNYGYTFGSGTRLTVV.